Reported below is one T cell receptor (beta chain). Its antigen is unidentified. The donors were part of the roughly 120-subject validation cohort, which stood apart from the roughly 700-subject first cohort. The data were taken from a study of cytomegalovirus exposure and HLA in healthy donors. Study-wide findings and caveats: A list of more than 150 TCR beta chains associated with cytomegalovirus was given. The classifier, whose performance was assessed in both the original and validation cohorts, reportedly diagnosed cytomegalovirus status with high specificity and sensitivity.

Sequencing was performed with immunoSEQ multiplex PCR; in TCRdb, only in-frame clones are kept and a portion is missing. The table records tens of thousands of clones, approximately 84% of them present only once. Material for sequencing was PBMCs. The sequence was collected from a woman aged 18-29 years in good health and CMV-seropositive.

CDR3 nucleotides: TGTGCCTGGAGTGTTCAACACGGGAATCAGCCCCAGCATTTT. It translates to CAWSVQHGNQPQHF. The J gene is TRBJ1-5, the V gene TRBV30; D is ambiguous. Trimming removed 0 bases at V and 4 bases at J, with 10 bases between. This CDR3 contains 14 residues. CDR1 and CDR2 (germline): GTSNPN, SVGIG (reference sequence).